Listed below are T cell receptor beta chains from one sample, sequenced in a study of CD8 T cells in ankylosing spondylitis. MiXCR was run by TCRdb on the 5' RACE reads, yielding one entry per CDR3 protein. The table records around 770,000 distinct CDR3 sequences, 12% of them present only once. The source material was blood, either unsorted or a sorted T cell fraction (not recorded which). Every receptor here comes from a male donor with ankylosing spondylitis. CDR3s include the opening cysteine and the closing phenylalanine or tryptophan. D genes are given only for firm matches. Some rows mark clone size as missing; the rest say once, few, many or name a class of expanded clone.

>TRBJ2-5|TRBV6-2/TRBV6-3|NA|NA
TGTGCCAGCAATATGGGCTGGCGGGGAGAAGAGACCCAGTACTTC
CASNMGWRGEETQYF
>TRBJ1-1|TRBV6-6|NA|NA
TGTGCCAGCAGTTACGGGCAGGAGTTTGAAGCTTTCTTT
CASSYGQEFEAFF
>TRBJ2-1|TRBV11-2|TRBD2|few
TGTGCCAGCAGCTTTCGCGCAGCGGGAGTCGATGAGCAGTTCTTC
CASSFRAAGVDEQFF
>TRBJ1-2|TRBV29-1|NA|many
TGCAGCGTTGACGGAACCCTCTATGGCTACACCTTC
CSVDGTLYGYTF
>TRBJ1-2|TRBV20-1|NA|few
TGCAGTGCTAGAACCCGAGGGAGGATTAACTATGGCTACACCTTC
CSARTRGRINYGYTF
>TRBJ1-1|TRBV7-2|NA|NA
TGTGCCAGCAGCTTAGTTGGGAACGTGAACACTGAAGCTTTCTTT
CASSLVGNVNTEAFF
>TRBJ2-1|TRBV4-3|TRBD1|NA
TGCGCCAGCAGGTCTTTTACCGGGACAGGGGGTTACAATGAGCAGTTCTTC
CASRSFTGTGGYNEQFF
>TRBJ2-2|TRBV10-3|NA|few
TGTGCCATCAGTGAGCCCCCGACAGGCCCCTTGGCCGGGGAGCTGTTTTTT
CAISEPPTGPLAGELFF
>TRBJ2-5|TRBV10-3|NA|NA
TGTGCCATCAGTGCCGACCCCCGGGAGACCCAGTACTTC
CAISADPRETQYF
>TRBJ2-4|TRBV12-3/TRBV12-4|NA|few
TGTGCCAGCAGGCTAGGGGTGGTCAAAAACATTCAGTACTTC
CASRLGVVKNIQYF
>TRBJ1-2|TRBV20-1|NA|NA
TGCAGTGCTAGAGATTCTAGCAGGGCCGCGTCTGGCTACACCTTC
CSARDSSRAASGYTF
>TRBJ2-3|TRBV12-3/TRBV12-4|NA|NA
TGTGCCAGCAAACACGATAGCGACCCGGTCACAGATACGCAGTATTTT
CASKHDSDPVTDTQYF
>TRBJ2-1|TRBV5-5|TRBD1|NA
TGTGCCAGCAGCGTGGGACAGTCCCTTGATTACAATGAGCAGTTCTTC
CASSVGQSLDYNEQFF
>TRBJ2-1|TRBV2|TRBD2|once
TGTGCCAGCAGTGAAGCCGCTGGACTAGCGGGAGCCGAGCAGTTCTTC
CASSEAAGLAGAEQFF
>TRBJ2-7|TRBV6-5|TRBD1|NA
TGTGCCAGCAGTTACCCGGACAGGGGTCGGCTCGAGCAGTACTTC
CASSYPDRGRLEQYF
>TRBJ2-7|TRBV7-6|TRBD1|many
TGTGCCAGCAGCTTAGCGGGACAGGGAGCCTACGAGCAGTACTTC
CASSLAGQGAYEQYF
>TRBJ2-7|TRBV24-1|NA|NA
TGTGCCACCAGTGATATCGGACAACCCTACGAGCAGTACTTC
CATSDIGQPYEQYF
>TRBJ2-7|TRBV4-2|NA|few
TGTGCCAGCAGCCCTCGACTAGGTAGCGAGCAGTACTTC
CASSPRLGSEQYF
>TRBJ2-1|TRBV28|TRBD2|NA
TGTGCCAGCAGCTACTTCCGACTAGCCTTCTCCTACAATGAGCAGTTCTTC
CASSYFRLAFSYNEQFF
>TRBJ1-1|TRBV6-6|NA|NA
TGTGCCAGCGGGAAACAGCTGAACACTGAAGCTTTCTTT
CASGKQLNTEAFF
>TRBJ2-5|TRBV28|TRBD2|NA
TGTGCCAGCAGTTTGTATAGGACTAGAGTGACCCAGTACTTC
CASSLYRTRVTQYF
>TRBJ2-1|TRBV28|NA|few
TGTGCCAGCAGTTTCAGCCTCGACGGGGATGAGCAGTTCTTC
CASSFSLDGDEQFF
>TRBJ2-7|TRBV10-3|NA|NA
TGTGCCATCAGTGCAGCAAGATTAGGGACGAACGAGCAGTACTTC
CAISAARLGTNEQYF